These T cell receptor beta chains were read from a single sample in a study of cytomegalovirus exposure and HLA in healthy donors. Method: immunoSEQ multiplex PCR; TCRdb's copy keeps in-frame clones and lacks some. The sample yields 120,000 or so clones, approximately 17% seen once. The sample consisted of PBMCs. Source of these receptors: a female donor in good health and CMV-seropositive. Each CDR3 is given with its conserved first and last residue. The D gene is left open where the match is weak. Clone size appears in some rows only: once, few, many, or a class for an expanded clone.

D gene	J gene	clone size	V gene	CDR3 DNA	CDR3 protein
TRBD1	TRBJ1-1	.	TRBV4-3	TGCGCCAGCAGCCAATTGACAGGGGCCAACACTGAAGCTTTCTTT	CASSQLTGANTEAFF
.	TRBJ1-1	.	TRBV28	TGTGCCAGCAGTTTCGCAGGGAGGACACTTGAAGCTTTCTTT	CASSFAGRTLEAFF
.	TRBJ1-1	few	TRBV9	TGTGCCAGCAGTCAAGGTCACGGTCTCCGCGAGGGCACTGAAGCTTTCTTT	CASSQGHGLREGTEAFF
.	TRBJ2-4	.	TRBV30	TGTGCCTGGAGTGATATGGACAGAGGCATTCAGTACTTC	CAWSDMDRGIQYF
.	TRBJ2-3	few	TRBV4-3	TGCGCCAGCAGCCAAAACTCCCCATCAAATACGCAGTATTTT	CASSQNSPSNTQYF
.	TRBJ1-6	.	TRBV6-5	TGTGCCAGCAGTTCAAAGGGGGGGCAGGGTTCACCCCTCCACTTT	CASSSKGGQGSPLHF
TRBD2	TRBJ2-7	.	TRBV29-1	TGCAGCGTTATGGGACTAGGGACCTACGAGCAGTACTTC	CSVMGLGTYEQYF
TRBD2	TRBJ2-3	.	TRBV6-1	TGTGCCAGCAGTGAAGTTGGGCTAGCGGGAGGCCCTAGCACAGATACGCAGTATTTT	CASSEVGLAGGPSTDTQYF
.	TRBJ1-4	few	TRBV7-2	TGTGCCAGCAGCCCCGGACCAGGGCGGGATAATGAAAAACTGTTTTTT	CASSPGPGRDNEKLFF
TRBD1	TRBJ2-7	.	TRBV5-1	TGCGCCAGCAGCTTGGGGCAGGGGGACTACGAGCAGTACTTC	CASSLGQGDYEQYF
TRBD2	TRBJ2-7	few	TRBV6-5	TGTGCCAGCAGTTTGCGACTAGCGGGGCCGTTGGGCGAGCAGTACTTC	CASSLRLAGPLGEQYF
TRBD2	TRBJ2-7	.	TRBV9	TGTGCCAGCAGTCTAGCGGGAGAGGACGAGCAGTACTTC	CASSLAGEDEQYF
TRBD1	TRBJ1-6	few	TRBV2	TGTGCCACCGTGGAGGACAGGTGGGATTCACCCCTCCACTTT	CATVEDRWDSPLHF
.	TRBJ1-4	.	TRBV15	TGTGCCACCAGCAGAGATCCGTTCACTAATGAAAAACTGTTTTTT	CATSRDPFTNEKLFF
TRBD1	TRBJ2-1	.	TRBV6-5	TGTGCCAGCAGTCGGAACAGGGGAAATGAGCAGTTCTTC	CASSRNRGNEQFF
.	TRBJ1-2	few	TRBV27	TGTGCCAGCAGTTTATCAGGGGACTATGGCTACACCTTC	CASSLSGDYGYTF
.	TRBJ2-4	few	TRBV29-1	TGCAGCGTTACCGAAGGGGTGTATAACATTCAGTACTTC	CSVTEGVYNIQYF
.	TRBJ2-2	few	TRBV18	TGTGCCAGCTCACCATCCGACAGAACGAACACCGGGGAGCTGTTTTTT	CASSPSDRTNTGELFF
TRBD2	TRBJ2-3	few	TRBV15	TGTGCCTGCCGGGGGGGGGCGCGTGTAGATACGCAGTATTTT	CACRGGARVDTQYF
.	TRBJ2-7	few	TRBV9	TGTGCCAGTGGGACTGGCTCCTACGAGCAGTACTTC	CASGTGSYEQYF
.	TRBJ1-6	few	TRBV7-9	TGTGCCAGCAGCAGGGACACTTATAATTCACCCCTCCACTTT	CASSRDTYNSPLHF
TRBD2	TRBJ2-3	.	TRBV2	TGTGCCAGCAGTGAAAGAGCGGGAAGCACAGATACGCAGTATTTT	CASSERAGSTDTQYF